The 21 T cell receptor beta chains below come from one sample, sequenced in a study of metastatic and nonmetastatic thyroid tumors. Thyroid surgery took place with no prior treatment in any patient. TCRdb redid the clone calls on the PCR reads using MiXCR. The profile covers 20,000 to 25,000 clones, with around 15% appearing a single time and about 38% taken by the ten largest. The sequencing sample was made of blood. The receptors here all came from a female donor with papillary thyroid cancer or a benign thyroid nodule (not recorded which). Some clones in this sample may be carry-over from other donors' samples.

The chain is built from TRBV18 and TRBJ1-2; D call uncertain. Germline CDR1 is KGHSH and CDR2 is LQKENI. V lost 3 bases, J lost 2 bases, and 7 bases lay in between. The CDR3 covers 13 residues. CDR3: CASSPTGNYGYTF. The CDR3 bases are TGTGCCAGCTCACCCACGGGGAACTATGGCTACACCTTC.

CDR3 loop: CASSSGLWGESTQYF. CDR3 bases: TGCGCCAGCAGCTCAGGCTTGTGGGGGGAGAGCACGCAGTATTTT. The chain joins TRBV5-1 to TRBJ2-3; tentatively, D is TRBD2 (6 bases). The CDR3 contains 15 residues. Per germline, CDR1 SGHRS and CDR2 YFSETQ. V was clipped by 3 bases and J by 9 bases, with 20 bases between them. Based on the CDR3 plus reference TRBV5-1 and TRBJ2-3, the full variable domain is KAGVTQTPRYLIKTRGQQVTLSCSPISGHRSVSWYQQTPGQGLQFLFEYFSETQRNKGNFPGRFSGRQFSNSRSEMNVSTLELGDSALYLCASSSGLWGESTQYFGPGTRLTVL.

This clone was seen repeatedly, ten times or more. The chain couples TRBV4-2 to TRBJ2-7; 15 nucleotides align to TRBD2. This CDR3 comprises 17 residues. The V gene's germline CDR1 is LGHNA and CDR2 YNFKEQ. With V trimmed by 4 bases and J by 1 base, 5 bases remained unmatched. The CDR3 DNA follows: TGTGCCAGCAGCCCCCGGACTAGCGGGGGGGTATCCTACGAGCAGTACTTC. This sequence encodes CASSPRTSGGVSYEQYF.

This clone was counted at least ten times. The chain joins TRBV12-3 or TRBV12-4 to TRBJ2-1, with D possibly being TRBD1 (6 bases). V was cut by 7 bases and J by 7 bases, with 17 bases left in between. CDR3 length: 14 residues. CDR3 DNA: TGTGCCAGCACCCGAGGGGGAGCTCGAAATGAGCAGTTCTTC. The encoded protein is CASTRGGARNEQFF.

This clone was detected only once. The rearrangement uses TRBV3-1 and TRBJ1-2; unclear D gene. The V gene's germline CDR1 is LGHDT and CDR2 YNNKEL (reference sequence). The CDR3 covers 13 residues. Between the trimmed V and J ends, which lost 1 base and 2 bases, there was a span of 5 bases. The CDR3 spells CASSQGENYGYTF. The CDR3 DNA follows: TGTGCCAGCAGCCAAGGGGAGAACTATGGCTACACCTTC.

The chain couples TRBV6-5 to TRBJ1-2; D gene unclear. CDR1 is MNHEY, CDR2 SVGAGI, per germline. The V end was cut by 0 bases, the J end by 6 bases, with 8 bases between. The length of the CDR3 is 13 residues. This CDR3 reads CASSYSSSDGYTF. The CDR3 DNA reads TGTGCCAGCAGTTACTCGTCGTCGGATGGCTACACCTTC.

This clone was found many times. The chain recombines TRBV18 with TRBJ2-2, with 9 bases identical to TRBD1. The J segment lost 0 bases and the V segment lost 5 bases, leaving 10 bases of the junction unmatched. From germline, CDR1 is KGHSH and CDR2 LQKENI. The CDR3 covers 18 residues. The CDR3 nucleotides are TGTGCCAGCTCAAAGACACAGGGGGCCCACGCGAACACCGGGGAGCTGTTTTTT. The encoded protein is CASSKTQGAHANTGELFF.

The table lists this clone with many counts. The chain recombines TRBV12-3 or TRBV12-4 with TRBJ2-7, with unresolved D. The ends were cut back, 5 bases at V and 3 bases at J, with 5 bases in the middle. This CDR3 has 11 amino acids. The DNA for the CDR3 is TGTGCCAGCAGTCAAAGCTACGAGCAGTACTTC. Translation: CASSQSYEQYF.

This clone was observed at least ten times. The V gene is TRBV3-1, the J gene TRBJ2-7; the match to TRBD1 covers 9 bases. CDR1 is LGHDT and CDR2 is YNNKEL in the germline V gene (reference sequence). V lost 0 bases, J lost 6 bases, and 9 bases stayed unmatched. This CDR3 spans 16 amino acids. CDR3: CASSQDLWTGDSEQYF. CDR3 nucleotide sequence: TGTGCCAGCAGCCAAGATCTGTGGACAGGGGATTCCGAGCAGTACTTC.

This clone was detected many times. V gene TRBV7-9 combines with J gene TRBJ2-5; no reliable D call. V shed 1 base and J shed 3 bases, with 3 bases lying between them. CDR1 is SEHNR and CDR2 is FQNEAQ in the germline V gene (reference sequence). There are 12 residues in the CDR3. As DNA, the CDR3 is TGTGCCAGCAGCTTAGAGGAAGAGACCCAGTACTTC. This translates into CASSLEEETQYF. Variable domain in full (rest from reference TRBV7-9 and TRBJ2-5): DTGVSQNPRHKITKRGQNVTFRCDPISEHNRLYWYRQTLGQGPEFLTYFQNEAQLEKSRLLSDRFSAERPKGSFSTLEIQRTEQGDSAMYLCASSLEEETQYFGPGTRLLVL.

This clone rates as medium-sized. V and J are TRBV4-1 and TRBJ1-4; 7 bases are a match to TRBD1. Germline V CDR1 and CDR2: MGHRA, YSYEKL. The CDR3 has 15 amino acids. J gave up 6 bases and V 4 bases, and 8 bases lay outside the gene matches. In DNA, the CDR3 is TGCGCCAGCAGCCCTTCTTCCAGGGGGTATGAAAAACTGTTTTTT. Residues: CASSPSSRGYEKLFF.

This clone came up many times. The chain recombines TRBV5-1 with TRBJ2-1; TRBD1 or TRBD2 may be the D gene (7 bases each). In germline, CDR1 is SGHRS, CDR2 YFSETQ. This CDR3 is built from 17 residues. V lost 4 bases and J 2 bases, leaving 19 bases between the germline ends. The CDR3 nucleotides are TGCGCCAGCAGCGGGACGTCGGGGGGACAGCCCTACAATGAGCAGTTCTTC. Protein product: CASSGTSGGQPYNEQFF.

This clone was counted ten times or more. The rearrangement joins TRBV5-1 to TRBJ2-7; possible D gene TRBD2, 5 bases. V was shortened by 4 bases and J by 0 bases, with 8 bases between the two germline ends. Germline CDR1 and CDR2: SGHRS and YFSETQ. CDR3 length: 13 amino acids. CDR3 loop: CASSPSSSYEQYF. The CDR3 region has the DNA TGCGCCAGCAGCCCTAGCAGCTCCTACGAGCAGTACTTC.

There are many counts of this clone. The rearrangement joins TRBV5-1 to TRBJ2-1; D may be TRBD2 (6 bases). CDR1 is SGHRS, CDR2 YFSETQ, per germline. V was pared by 1 base and J by 0 bases, with 11 bases between. The CDR3 totals 16 residues. Here the CDR3 DNA reads TGCGCCAGCAGCTTGCGCGGGGAAAGCTCCTACAATGAGCAGTTCTTC. Translated, it gives CASSLRGESSYNEQFF.

This clone was seen many times. This sequence joins TRBV10-3 and TRBJ1-5; 8 nucleotides agree with TRBD1. The germline CDR1 and CDR2 sequences are ENHRY and SYGVKD. The CDR3 contains 13 residues. V was clipped by 4 bases and J by 5 bases; unmatched bases: 1. The CDR3 region has the DNA TGTGCCATCAGTGTGACAGGGGATCAGCCCCAGCATTTT. It translates to CAISVTGDQPQHF.

This clone was detected many times. V and J are TRBV6-2 or TRBV6-3 and TRBJ2-7; a weak D match, TRBD2 (6 bases). This CDR3 is built from 14 residues. Germline CDR1 MNHEY, CDR2 SVGEGT. V lost 6 bases to trimming and J lost 4 bases, with 16 bases between them. The CDR3 here is CASSQGLSVYEQYF. CDR3 bases: TGTGCCAGCAGCCAGGGACTGAGTGTGTACGAGCAGTACTTC.

This chain joins TRBV10-3 and TRBJ2-1, with no clear D. Germline CDR1 ENHRY, CDR2 SYGVKD. This CDR3 region has 16 residues. The V and J ends lost 3 bases and 0 bases respectively, with 12 bases between them. CDR3 sequence reads: CAISESWSGSYNEQFF. DNA for the CDR3: TGTGCCATCAGTGAAAGTTGGTCGGGCTCCTACAATGAGCAGTTCTTC.

The J gene is TRBJ2-5, the V gene TRBV6-1, with TRBD1 identical over 9 bases. In germline, CDR1 is MNHNS, CDR2 SASEGT. There are 14 residues in the CDR3. V lost 7 bases and J lost 3; bases outside the gene matches: 6. The CDR3 sequence is CASMGQGNKETQYF. The CDR3 nucleotides read TGTGCCAGCATGGGACAGGGTAACAAAGAGACCCAGTACTTC.

This clone was seen ten or more times. J is TRBJ2-1 and V is TRBV11-2; 12 bases map to TRBD2. Germline CDR1 is SGHAT and CDR2 is FQNNGV. The junction had 12 bases not matched to a gene; V was cut back by 7 bases and J by 8 bases. This CDR3 has 16 amino acids. The chain's CDR3 is CASTLLAGGGQYEQFF. CDR3 nucleotides: TGTGCCAGCACCCTACTAGCGGGAGGTGGGCAATATGAGCAGTTCTTC.

There are many counts of this clone. The J gene is TRBJ2-7, the V gene TRBV19; 7 bases fit TRBD1. This CDR3 contains 15 residues. Trimming removed 5 bases from V and 2 bases from J; junction bases left unmatched: 9. Germline V gene data show CDR1 as LNHDA and CDR2 as SQIVND (reference sequence). CDR3 residues: CASSETGTVAYEQYF. The CDR3 bases are TGTGCCAGTAGTGAAACCGGGACAGTGGCCTACGAGCAGTACTTC.

This clone was recorded at least ten times. As DNA, the CDR3 is TGCGCCAGCAGCCAAGGGGACAGGGTTGACAATGAGCAGTTCTTC. It encodes CASSQGDRVDNEQFF. V usage is TRBV4-3 and J usage is TRBJ2-1; 9 bases match TRBD1. CDR1 LGHNA and CDR2 YSLEER come from the germline V gene. Trimming cost V 1 base and J 5 bases; bases outside gene matches: 3. The CDR3 sequence is 15 residues long.